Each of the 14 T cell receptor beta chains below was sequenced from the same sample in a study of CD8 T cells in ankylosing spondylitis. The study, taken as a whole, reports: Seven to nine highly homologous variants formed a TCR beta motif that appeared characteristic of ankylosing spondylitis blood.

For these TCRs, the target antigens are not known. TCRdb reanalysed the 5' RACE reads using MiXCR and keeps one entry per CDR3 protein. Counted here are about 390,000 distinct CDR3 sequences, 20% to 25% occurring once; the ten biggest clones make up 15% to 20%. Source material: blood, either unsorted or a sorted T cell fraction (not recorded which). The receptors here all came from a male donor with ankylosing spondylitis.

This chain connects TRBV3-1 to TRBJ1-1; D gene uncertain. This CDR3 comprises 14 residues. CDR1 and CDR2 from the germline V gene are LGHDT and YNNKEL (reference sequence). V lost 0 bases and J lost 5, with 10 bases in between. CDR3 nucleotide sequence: TGTGCCAGCAGCCAAGATCGCTGGCGGACTGAAGCTTTCTTT. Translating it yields CASSQDRWRTEAFF.

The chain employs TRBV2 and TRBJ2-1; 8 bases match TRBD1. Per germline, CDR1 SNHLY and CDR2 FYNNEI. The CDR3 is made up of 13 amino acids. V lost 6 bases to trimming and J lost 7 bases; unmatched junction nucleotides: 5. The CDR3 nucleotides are TGTGCCAGCAGGAAAGACAGGGGTAATGAGCAGTTCTTC. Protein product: CASRKDRGNEQFF.

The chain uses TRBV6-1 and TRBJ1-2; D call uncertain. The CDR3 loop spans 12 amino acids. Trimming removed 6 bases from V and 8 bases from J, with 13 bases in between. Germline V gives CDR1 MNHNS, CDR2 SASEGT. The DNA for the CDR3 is TGTGCCAGCAGCCCAACTGGGTTCGGCTACACCTTC. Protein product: CASSPTGFGYTF.

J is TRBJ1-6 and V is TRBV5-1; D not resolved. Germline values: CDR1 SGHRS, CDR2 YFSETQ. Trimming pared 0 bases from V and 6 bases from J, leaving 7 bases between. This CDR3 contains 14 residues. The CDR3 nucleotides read TGCGCCAGCAGCTTGGTATCAGCTAATTCACCCCTCCACTTT. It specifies CASSLVSANSPLHF.

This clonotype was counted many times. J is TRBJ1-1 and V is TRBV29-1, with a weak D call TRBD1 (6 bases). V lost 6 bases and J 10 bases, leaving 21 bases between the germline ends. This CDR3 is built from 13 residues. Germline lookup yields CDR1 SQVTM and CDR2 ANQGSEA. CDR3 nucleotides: TGCAGCGTCGCCCTGTCAGGGGCCGCGGGAGCTTTCTTT. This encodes CSVALSGAAGAFF.

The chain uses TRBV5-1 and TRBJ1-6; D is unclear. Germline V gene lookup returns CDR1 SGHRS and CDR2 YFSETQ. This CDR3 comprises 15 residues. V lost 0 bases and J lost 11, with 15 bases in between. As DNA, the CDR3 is TGCGCCAGCAGCTTGGAAGTACGGGGTGGGACACCCCTCCACTTT. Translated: CASSLEVRGGTPLHF. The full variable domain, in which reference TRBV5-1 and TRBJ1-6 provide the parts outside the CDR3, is KAGVTQTPRYLIKTRGQQVTLSCSPISGHRSVSWYQQTPGQGLQFLFEYFSETQRNKGNFPGRFSGRQFSNSRSEMNVSTLELGDSALYLCASSLEVRGGTPLHFGNGTRLTVT.

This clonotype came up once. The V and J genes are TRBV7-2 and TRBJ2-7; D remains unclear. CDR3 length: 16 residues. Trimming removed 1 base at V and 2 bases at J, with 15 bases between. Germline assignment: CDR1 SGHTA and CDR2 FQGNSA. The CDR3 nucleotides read TGTGCCAGCAGCTTAGAAGCACGGAAAGCTACCTACGAGCAGTACTTC. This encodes CASSLEARKATYEQYF.

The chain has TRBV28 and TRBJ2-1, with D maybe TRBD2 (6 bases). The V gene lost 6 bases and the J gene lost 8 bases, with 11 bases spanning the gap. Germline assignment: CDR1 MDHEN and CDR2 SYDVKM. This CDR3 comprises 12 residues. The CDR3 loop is CASSREFDEQFF. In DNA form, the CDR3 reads TGTGCCAGCAGCCGGGAGTTCGATGAGCAGTTCTTC.

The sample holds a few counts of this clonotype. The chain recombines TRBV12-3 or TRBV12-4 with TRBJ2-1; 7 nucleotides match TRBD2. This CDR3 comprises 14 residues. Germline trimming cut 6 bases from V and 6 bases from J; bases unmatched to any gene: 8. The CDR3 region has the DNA TGTGCCAGCAGCTTCGGGACTACGCTCAATGAGCAGTTCTTC. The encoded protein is CASSFGTTLNEQFF.

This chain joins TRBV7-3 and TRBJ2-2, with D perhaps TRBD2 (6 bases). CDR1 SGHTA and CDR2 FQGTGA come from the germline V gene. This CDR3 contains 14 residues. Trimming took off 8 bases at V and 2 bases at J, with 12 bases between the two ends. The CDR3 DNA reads TGTGCCAGCCGCCCTAGCGAAAACACCGGGGAGCTGTTTTTT. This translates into CASRPSENTGELFF. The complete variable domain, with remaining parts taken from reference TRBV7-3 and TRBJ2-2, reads GAGVSQTPSNKVTEKGKYVELRCDPISGHTALYWYRQSLGQGPEFLIYFQGTGAADDSGLPNDRFFAVRPEGSVSTLKIQRTERGDSAVYLCASRPSENTGELFFGEGSRLTVL.

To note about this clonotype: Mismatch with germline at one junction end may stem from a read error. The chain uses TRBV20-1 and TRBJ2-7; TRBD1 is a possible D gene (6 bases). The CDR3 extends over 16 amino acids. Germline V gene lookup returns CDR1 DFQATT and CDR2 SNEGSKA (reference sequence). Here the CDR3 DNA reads TGCTGTGCTAGAGACACCCTACAGGGTGACCCATACGAGCAGTACTTC. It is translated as CCARDTLQGDPYEQYF.

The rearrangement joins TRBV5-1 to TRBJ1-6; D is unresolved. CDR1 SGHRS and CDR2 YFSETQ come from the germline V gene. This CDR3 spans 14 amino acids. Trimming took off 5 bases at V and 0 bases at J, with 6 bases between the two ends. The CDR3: CASRQLSYNSPLHF. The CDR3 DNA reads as TGCGCCAGCAGACAGCTCTCCTATAATTCACCCCTCCACTTT.

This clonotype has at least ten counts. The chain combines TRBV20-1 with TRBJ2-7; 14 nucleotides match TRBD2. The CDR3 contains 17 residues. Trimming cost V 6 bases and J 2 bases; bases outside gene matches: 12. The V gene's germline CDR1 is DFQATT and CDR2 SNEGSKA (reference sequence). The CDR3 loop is CSAIPGLAGVVAYEQYF. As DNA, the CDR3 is TGCAGTGCCATTCCGGGACTAGCGGGAGTCGTGGCCTACGAGCAGTACTTC.

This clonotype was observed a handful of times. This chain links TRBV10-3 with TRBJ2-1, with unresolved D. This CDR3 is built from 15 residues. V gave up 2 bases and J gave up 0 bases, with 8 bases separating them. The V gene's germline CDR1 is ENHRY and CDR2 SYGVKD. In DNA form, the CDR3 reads TGTGCCATCAGTGAGCTAGTCCCCTCCTACAATGAGCAGTTCTTC. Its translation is CAISELVPSYNEQFF.